This T cell receptor (beta chain) was retrieved from a study of T-cell memory formation after mild COVID-19. Background on the study: Among the donors, TCR clusters were largely specific to each donor. Study-level results: Some clones that responded turned up in pre-infection memory, which suggests that cross-reactive memory joined in. A balance of CD4 and CD8 characterized clones contracting day 15 to 85, whereas later expanders leaned CD4+.

The germline V and J ends were trimmed by 6 bases and 1 base, with 6 bases remaining between them. The CDR3 covers 12 residues. It was 5'RACE with constant-segment primers that produced the TCR alpha and TCR beta cDNA libraries, which carried sample barcodes and UMIs. From the 5' RACE reads, TCRdb called clonotypes with MiXCR, one entry per CDR3 protein. The data hold some 160,000 distinct CDR3 sequences, with over 10% observed a single time. Details on this clonotype: What it binds is not known.

The sequence was collected from a man younger than 35 who had mild COVID-19 (a few samples of this study predate the infection). Cell type and time point are not known. This rearrangement joins TRBV12-3 or TRBV12-4 to TRBJ1-1; no definite D call. Specimen: PBMCs or a T cell subset sorted from them (not recorded which). CDR3 in DNA: TGTGCCAGCAGCCGAAGGAACACTGAAGCTTTCTTT. Protein: CASSRRNTEAFF.